Listed below are T cell receptor beta chains from one sample, sequenced in a study of molecular identifiers for immune sequencing clone quantification. Each CDR3 protein gets one entry after TCRdb re-called the PCR reads with MiXCR. Of more than 450,000 distinct CDR3 sequences in the sample, 25% were seen once. What was sequenced was naive CD8+ T cells from blood, with Jurkat cell RNA spiked in. The receptors derive from a human donor in good health. Some libraries in this study had Jurkat cell RNA spiked in. Both conserved end residues are part of each CDR3. The order of the fields is D gene, J gene, clone size, V gene, CDR3 DNA, CDR3 protein. D genes are given only for firm matches. Rows give clone size only sometimes, using once, few, many, or a class for an expanded clone.

. | TRBJ1-5 | . | TRBV19 | TGTGCCAGTAGTATGATCCCCCAGGCGAGCAATCAGCCCCAGCATTTT | CASSMIPQASNQPQHF
. | TRBJ2-3 | . | TRBV6-2/TRBV6-3 | TGTGCCAGCAGTTACTCTGGGGTGGATTTCACAGATACGCAGTATTTT | CASSYSGVDFTDTQYF
. | TRBJ1-1 | . | TRBV2 | TGTGCCGGCAGCGCCGACAGAAACACTGAAGCTTTCTTT | CAGSADRNTEAFF
TRBD2 | TRBJ2-5 | few | TRBV9 | TGTGCCAGCAGCGTAGGACTAGCGGGAGTATCTGAGACCCAGTACTTC | CASSVGLAGVSETQYF
. | TRBJ2-3 | many | TRBV20-1 | TGCAGTGCTCAAGCAGGGGATACGCAGTATTTT | CSAQAGDTQYF
. | TRBJ2-6 | once | TRBV7-9 | TGTGGAGGGGGGGGGCCCTCCTCTGGGGCCAACGTCCTGACTTTC | CGGGGPSSGANVLTF
. | TRBJ2-2 | few | TRBV20-1 | TGCAGTGCTATAAACCGGGAGAACCCCGGGGAGCTGTTTTTT | CSAINRENPGELFF
. | TRBJ2-1 | once | TRBV12-3/TRBV12-4 | TGTGCCAGCAGTCCCGGGACGTCAAGGGCCTACAATGAGCAGTCCTTC | CASSPGTSRAYNEQSF
. | TRBJ2-3 | many | TRBV9 | TGTGCCAGCAGCGTAGTGTCTCAGGCTAGCACAGATACGCAGTATTTT | CASSVVSQASTDTQYF
. | TRBJ1-1 | many | TRBV4-1 | TGCGCCAGCAGCCAAGTTTCAGGACGGCTGAACACTGAAGCTTTCTTT | CASSQVSGRLNTEAFF
. | TRBJ1-2 | many | TRBV12-3/TRBV12-4 | TGTGCCAGCAGCTCCAGCTATGGCTACACCTTC | CASSSSYGYTF
TRBD2 | TRBJ2-3 | . | TRBV12-3/TRBV12-4 | TGTGCCAGCATTCCGACTAGCGGGAGTAGTAGGGATACGCAGTATTTT | CASIPTSGSSRDTQYF
. | TRBJ1-5 | many | TRBV21-1 | TGTGCCAGCAGCAAATTCTTGACCTTT | CASSKFLTF
. | TRBJ1-5 | few | TRBV4-3 | TGCGCCAGCAGCCAAGATCGAGGGATGGGCAATCAGCCCCAGCATTTT | CASSQDRGMGNQPQHF